The rows below give T cell receptor beta chains drawn from one sample of a study of shared clonotypes between healthy human individuals. Data came from immunoSEQ multiplex PCR; TCRdb stores just in-frame clones and leaves some out. This sample has roughly 1 million clones; 75% occur once, and the top ten carry around 1.4%. Sample: memory CD4+ T cells sorted from blood. Receptors originate from a man aged 18 to 29 in good health. Both conserved end residues are part of each CDR3. The order of the fields is clone size, J gene, V gene, D gene, CDR3 length, CDR3 protein, CDR3 DNA. The D gene is left open where the match is weak. Clone size is stated in some rows and not others, as once, few, many or a class when expanded.

>few|TRBJ1-4|TRBV5-6|NA|14
CASSLAMRTEKLFF
TGTGCCAGCAGCTTGGCCATGAGGACCGAAAAACTGTTTTTT
>NA|TRBJ1-5|TRBV19|NA|15
CASSIMAGNNQPQHF
TGTGCCAGTAGTATCATGGCCGGGAACAATCAGCCCCAGCATTTT
>NA|TRBJ1-1|TRBV5-5|NA|16
CASSFRTIQGNTEAFF
TGTGCCAGCAGCTTTAGGACGATACAGGGGAACACTGAAGCTTTCTTT
>few|TRBJ2-1|TRBV7-9|TRBD2|16
CASSPPSGLQGNEQFF
TGTGCCAGCAGTCCCCCTAGCGGTCTCCAAGGGAATGAGCAGTTCTTC
>NA|TRBJ1-2|TRBV4-3|NA|16
CASSQDNAGMSYGYTF
TGCGCCAGCAGCCAAGATAATGCAGGGATGAGCTATGGCTACACCTTC
>NA|TRBJ1-1|TRBV18|NA|15
CASSPRASGDTEAFF
TGTGCCAGCTCACCACGGGCCTCAGGGGACACTGAAGCTTTCTTT
>NA|TRBJ1-1|TRBV10-3|TRBD1|14
CAISPGQGETEAFF
TGTGCCATCAGTCCGGGACAGGGGGAGACTGAAGCTTTCTTT
>NA|TRBJ2-1|TRBV12-5|NA|12
CASALLSSRQFF
TGTGCTAGTGCTCTTTTGAGTAGTCGGCAGTTCTTC
>NA|TRBJ1-1|TRBV6-6|NA|14
CASSPLASNTEAFF
TGTGCCAGCAGTCCCCTGGCGAGCAACACTGAAGCTTTCTTT
>NA|TRBJ2-1|TRBV5-6|TRBD2|15
CASSPASGPYNEQFF
TGTGCCAGCAGCCCGGCTAGCGGCCCGTACAATGAGCAGTTCTTC
>NA|TRBJ1-2|TRBV28|NA|13
CASSLTETYGYTF
TGTGCCAGCAGTCTAACAGAAACCTATGGCTACACCTTC
>NA|TRBJ1-6|TRBV19|NA|13
CASSRGDNSPLHF
TGTGCCAGTAGTCGGGGGGATAATTCACCCCTCCACTTT
>NA|TRBJ2-1|TRBV19|NA|14
CASSIGTAYNEQFF
TGTGCCAGTAGTATAGGGACTGCTTACAATGAGCAGTTCTTC
>NA|TRBJ2-3|TRBV6-4|NA|13
CASSPGIADTQYF
TGTGCCAGCAGTCCAGGGATCGCAGATACGCAGTATTTT
>NA|TRBJ2-2|TRBV6-6|NA|13
CASRDSPTGELFF
TGTGCCAGCCGCGATAGCCCCACCGGGGAGCTGTTTTTT
>once|TRBJ2-7|TRBV5-6|TRBD1|16
CASSQYLQGVSYEQYF
TGTGCCAGCAGCCAATACTTACAGGGGGTGTCCTACGAGCAGTACTTC
>once|TRBJ1-3|TRBV14|TRBD1|14
CASRDRGGGNTIYF
TGTGCCAGCCGCGACAGGGGTGGTGGAAACACCATATATTTT
>few|TRBJ1-4|TRBV5-1|NA|16
CASSLGSTGRGEKLFF
TGCGCCAGCAGCTTGGGCTCTACAGGGAGAGGCGAAAAACTGTTTTTT
>NA|TRBJ2-2|TRBV18|NA|14
CASSTNLWTGELFF
TGTGCCAGCTCAACTAACTTGTGGACCGGGGAGCTGTTTTTT
>NA|TRBJ2-5|TRBV7-9|NA|13
CASSLAGPETQYF
TGTGCCAGCAGCTTAGCAGGGCCCGAGACCCAGTACTTC
>NA|TRBJ1-2|TRBV18|TRBD1|13
CASSPGTDYGYTF
TGTGCCAGCTCACCGGGGACAGATTATGGCTACACCTTC
>few|TRBJ2-3|TRBV5-1|NA|11
CASSSVGAQYF
TGCGCCAGCAGCTCGGTGGGGGCGCAGTATTTT
>NA|TRBJ2-1|TRBV25-1|TRBD2|16
CASSSRLATSYNEQFF
TGTGCCAGCAGTTCCCGACTAGCCACCTCCTACAATGAGCAGTTCTTC
>NA|TRBJ2-3|TRBV5-4|NA|14
CASSLGLSTDTQYF
TGTGCCAGCAGTTTGGGACTTTCCACAGATACGCAGTATTTT
>NA|TRBJ2-2|TRBV7-2|TRBD2|16
CASSPVLAGHTGELFF
TGTGCCAGCAGCCCCGTACTAGCGGGGCACACCGGGGAGCTGTTTTTT
>NA|TRBJ1-5|TRBV30|NA|13
CAWSVEGNQPQHF
TGTGCCTGGAGTGTGGAGGGGAATCAGCCCCAGCATTTT
>NA|TRBJ2-6|TRBV6-5|NA|15
CASRIGGSGANVLTF
TGTGCCAGCAGAATCGGGGGCTCTGGGGCCAACGTCCTGACTTTC
>NA|TRBJ2-1|TRBV6-1|TRBD2|14
CASKEGGPYNEQFF
TGTGCCAGCAAGGAGGGAGGGCCATACAATGAGCAGTTCTTC
>few|TRBJ2-2|TRBV5-6|TRBD1|15
CASSTDRGRVGELFF
TGTGCCAGCAGCACGGACAGGGGGCGGGTCGGGGAGCTGTTTTTT
>NA|TRBJ2-2|TRBV18|NA|14
CASSPRPNTGELFF
TGTGCCAGCTCACCCCGGCCGAACACCGGGGAGCTGTTTTTT
>NA|TRBJ2-5|TRBV4-3|TRBD1|16
CASSQNSNAGGETQYF
TGCGCCAGCAGCCAAAACTCGAATGCAGGGGGAGAGACCCAGTACTTC
>NA|TRBJ2-7|TRBV6-1|NA|16
CASSAQRGKEGYEQYF
TGTGCCAGCAGTGCCCAACGGGGGAAGGAAGGGTACGAGCAGTACTTC
>NA|TRBJ2-2|TRBV6-5|NA|13
CASSRGYTGELFF
TGTGCCAGCAGTAGGGGTTATACCGGGGAGCTGTTTTTT